This T cell receptor beta chain was sequenced for a study of T-cell memory formation after mild COVID-19. Notes on the study in general: Cross-reactive memory appears to have joined, as suggested by some responding clones showing up in pre-infection memory.

Germline trimming cut 2 bases from V and 0 bases from J; bases unmatched to any gene: 6. The CDR3 is 18 amino acids. Germline CDR1 and CDR2: MNHEY and SVGEGT. TCRdb independently ran MiXCR on the 5' RACE reads; one entry per CDR3 protein. The data hold fewer than 250,000 distinct CDR3 sequences, with more than 25% observed a single time. For this clonotype: The antigen remains undetermined.

Sequenced sample: PBMCs or a T cell subset sorted from them (not recorded which). The chain has TRBV6-2 or TRBV6-3 and TRBJ2-1; 11 bases agree with TRBD2. This receptor was taken from an adult woman who had mild COVID-19 (a few samples of this study predate the infection). Cell type and time point are not known. The CDR3 spells CASSYDGTSGDSYNEQFF. CDR3 DNA: TGTGCCAGCAGTTACGATGGGACTAGCGGTGACTCCTACAATGAGCAGTTCTTC.